One sample yielded the 27 T cell receptor beta chains listed below, sequenced in a study of cytomegalovirus exposure and HLA in healthy donors. It was with 60 Vbeta and 13 Jbeta primers that the PCR ran. Repertoires were generated with immunoSEQ multiplex PCR, while TCRdb's copy carries only in-frame clones and drops some. Among some 210,000 clones listed, around 87% were seen once. Sequences were obtained from PBMCs. The receptors were gathered from a man aged 25 to 45 in good health and CMV-seronegative.

About this clone: At one of its ends the junction is not consistent with the germline gene, which may arise from a read error. This chain connects TRBV7-9 to TRBJ1-6, with D maybe TRBD1 (6 bases). Germline V gene data show CDR1 as SEHNR and CDR2 as FQNEAQ (reference sequence). The CDR3 spans 11 residues. The CDR3 sequence: CSSSAGRGLHF. DNA of the CDR3: TGTTCCAGCAGCGCTGGGAGGGGGCTCCACTTT. The whole variable domain, remainder taken from reference TRBV7-9 and TRBJ1-6, is DTGVSQNPRHKITKRGQNVTFRCDPISEHNRLYWYRQTLGQGPEFLTYFQNEAQLEKSRLLSDRFSAERPKGSFSTLEIQRTEQGDSAMYLCSSSAGRGLHFGNGTRLTVT.

This rearrangement joins TRBV27 to TRBJ1-6; tentative D call: TRBD1 (6 bases). The CDR3 runs to 17 residues. Germline V CDR1 and CDR2: MNHEY, SMNVEV (reference sequence). The V end was cut by 6 bases, the J end by 6 bases, with 21 bases between. CDR3 sequence (DNA): TGTGCCAGCAGCGACCTGAGGGGGGGCAGCGTTAATTCACCCCTCCACTTT. Translation: CASSDLRGGSVNSPLHF.

The gene calls are TRBV6-1 and TRBJ2-1, with 8 bases identical to TRBD2. The CDR3 extends over 18 amino acids. CDR1 and CDR2 from the germline V gene are MNHNS and SASEGT. J was trimmed by 8 bases and V by 3 bases; bases with no gene match: 18. The CDR3 nucleotides are TGTGCCAGCAGTGACTATGGCTCTGGGAGCGGGAGTTACCATGAGCAGTTCTTC. Its translation: CASSDYGSGSGSYHEQFF.

The chain links TRBV29-1 to TRBJ2-1, with 7 bases aligning to TRBD1. The ends lost 7 bases at V and 6 bases at J; junction bases unmatched: 15. CDR3 length: 15 amino acids. Germline CDR1 SQVTM, CDR2 ANQGSEA. CDR3 DNA sequence: TGCAGCGCTACCACGGGACAGAGCCTTCCCAATGAGCAGTTCTTC. Translation: CSATTGQSLPNEQFF.

V and J are TRBV25-1 and TRBJ2-1; 11 positions match TRBD1. J was trimmed by 4 bases and V by 4 bases; bases with no gene match: 3. There are 15 residues in the CDR3. CDR1 is MGHDK, CDR2 SYGVNS, per germline. The CDR3, as DNA: TGTGCCAGCAGTGTGGGGACAGGGGGGTACAATGAGCAGTTCTTC. Encoded protein: CASSVGTGGYNEQFF.

The chain combines TRBV5-6 with TRBJ2-3; D gene ambiguous. Looked up from germline, CDR1 is SGHDT and CDR2 is YYEEEE. The CDR3 totals 15 residues. V dropped 1 base and J dropped 9 bases, with 18 bases sitting between them. The CDR3 DNA sequence: TGTGCCAGCAGCTTGAACCCAGGCCTACGACCGACGCAGTATTTT. Translating gives CASSLNPGLRPTQYF.

This clone was counted once. V usage is TRBV19 and J usage is TRBJ1-2; D is uncertain. With 6 bases removed from V and 1 base from J, the gap between germline ends came to 12 bases. Germline loops: CDR1 LNHDA, CDR2 SQIVND (reference sequence). The CDR3 covers 14 residues. CDR3 bases: TGTGCCAGTAGGACGCCGGGGATTAACTATGGCTACACCTTC. Encoded protein: CASRTPGINYGYTF.

This clone has a single count. The chain combines TRBV14 with TRBJ2-1; D may be TRBD1 (6 bases). Germline V gene sequence: CDR1 SGHDN, CDR2 FVKESK. The CDR3 extends over 14 amino acids. V lost 5 bases and J lost 4, with 12 bases in between. This chain's CDR3 is CASSGQRKYNEQFF. In DNA, the CDR3 is TGTGCCAGCAGCGGACAGCGAAAGTACAATGAGCAGTTCTTC.

The chain has TRBV28 and TRBJ2-3, with 11 bases that match TRBD2. CDR1 MDHEN and CDR2 SYDVKM come from the germline V gene. V shed 6 bases, J shed 0 bases, and the junction held 2 bases outside the gene matches. The CDR3 sequence is 15 residues long. The DNA of the CDR3 is TGTGCCAGCAGAAGGACTAGCGGGAGCACAGATACGCAGTATTTT. It is translated as CASRRTSGSTDTQYF.

The J gene is TRBJ2-7, the V gene TRBV5-1; 7 positions agree with TRBD2. Per germline, CDR1 SGHRS and CDR2 YFSETQ. CDR3 size: 13 residues. Losses at the gene ends were 1 base for V and 7 bases for J; bases not matched to a gene: 5. Here the CDR3 DNA reads TGCGCCAGCAGCTTGTATCGGGGGGAAGAGCAGTACTTC. It specifies CASSLYRGEEQYF.

The sample holds one count of this clone. The chain is built from TRBV29-1 and TRBJ1-5, with TRBD1 as a possible D gene (5 bases). The CDR3 contains 13 residues. Germline CDR1 is SQVTM and CDR2 is ANQGSEA. V was trimmed by 4 bases and J by 5 bases, leaving 12 bases between them. Here the CDR3 DNA reads TGCAGCGTTGTTAACGGGGGATATCAGCCCCAGCATTTT. It specifies CSVVNGGYQPQHF.

The V call is TRBV5-6, the J call TRBJ1-6; tentative D call: TRBD1 (6 bases). Trimming cost V 4 bases and J 10 bases, with 15 bases left between them. CDR1 is SGHDT and CDR2 is YYEEEE in the germline V gene. The CDR3 runs 14 residues. CDR3: CASSPGQSWSPLHF. In DNA form, the CDR3 reads TGTGCCAGCAGCCCGGGACAAAGCTGGTCACCCCTCCACTTT.

V and J are TRBV5-1 and TRBJ2-1; no clear D gene. Trimming pared 4 bases from V and 2 bases from J, leaving 10 bases between. The CDR3 length is 14 residues. Germline values: CDR1 SGHRS, CDR2 YFSETQ. The CDR3 reads CASSLPRAYNEQFF. The CDR3 DNA sequence: TGCGCCAGCAGCCTTCCGAGAGCCTACAATGAGCAGTTCTTC.

This chain connects TRBV27 to TRBJ2-5; 8 nucleotides agree with TRBD2. The CDR3 has 16 amino acids. The germline CDR1 and CDR2 sequences are MNHEY and SMNVEV (reference sequence). V shed 5 bases, J shed 1 base, and the junction held 9 bases outside the gene matches. CDR3 in amino acids: CASSRDRGGVQETQYF. The CDR3 DNA reads as TGTGCCAGCAGTCGCGATCGGGGGGGAGTCCAAGAGACCCAGTACTTC.

The chain has TRBV6-5 and TRBJ1-4; TRBD1 agrees at 8 bases. Germline V gene data show CDR1 as MNHEY and CDR2 as SVGAGI. This CDR3 region has 16 residues. J lost 8 bases, V lost 0 bases, and 8 bases had no gene match. The chain's CDR3 is CASSYSIGQGGEKLFF. The CDR3 region has the DNA TGTGCCAGCAGTTACTCGATCGGACAGGGAGGGGAAAAACTGTTTTTT.

The sample holds a few counts of this clone. The CDR3 spells CASSEEGTRGYTF. The CDR3 DNA reads TGTGCCAGCAGTGAAGAGGGGACAAGAGGCTACACCTTC. The chain uses TRBV6-1 and TRBJ1-2; maybe TRBD1 (6 bases). Between the trimmed V and J ends, which lost 1 base and 8 bases, there was a span of 11 bases. There are 13 residues in the CDR3. Germline-derived CDR1 and CDR2 are MNHNS and SASEGT.

This chain uses TRBV7-9 with TRBJ2-7; 10 bases agree with TRBD2. Germline-derived CDR1 and CDR2 are SEHNR and FQNEAQ (reference sequence). V lost 3 bases, J lost 3 bases, and 8 bases stayed unmatched. The length of the CDR3 is 16 residues. The CDR3 sequence: CASSLRGLAGDYEQYF. DNA for the CDR3: TGTGCCAGCAGCTTGCGGGGGCTAGCGGGGGACTACGAGCAGTACTTC.

The chain links TRBV27 to TRBJ2-3; unclear D gene. The CDR3 runs to 11 residues. Per germline, CDR1 MNHEY and CDR2 SMNVEV (reference sequence). V lost 5 bases and J lost 6, with 6 bases in between. The CDR3 coding sequence is TGTGCCAGCAGTCATGGCGATACGCAGTATTTT. As protein: CASSHGDTQYF.

The chain carries TRBV19 and TRBJ2-7, with a weak D call TRBD1 (6 bases). Germline V lookup: CDR1 LNHDA, CDR2 SQIVND (reference sequence). V lost 6 bases to trimming and J lost 1 base, with 13 bases between them. CDR3 length equals 14 residues. The CDR3 spells CASRFGRGSYEQYF. CDR3 nucleotides: TGTGCCAGTAGGTTCGGTAGGGGGTCCTACGAGCAGTACTTC.

The V call is TRBV6-1, the J call TRBJ1-4; TRBD1 aligns across 7 bases. V trimming: 6 bases; J trimming: 5 bases; junction bases outside the gene matches: 9. Germline CDR1 reads MNHNS; CDR2 reads SASEGT. CDR3 length equals 15 residues. DNA of the CDR3: TGTGCCAGCAGAAACCGGGACAGAGGAAATGAAAAACTGTTTTTT. This translates into CASRNRDRGNEKLFF.

CDR3 protein: CASKIWSGTSSTEAFF. DNA of the CDR3: TGTGCCAGCAAAATTTGGTCAGGCACGTCGAGCACTGAAGCTTTCTTT. The rearrangement uses TRBV27 and TRBJ1-1; D ambiguous. Germline assignment: CDR1 MNHEY and CDR2 SMNVEV (reference sequence). This CDR3 is 16 amino acids long. V lost 7 bases, J lost 4 bases, and 22 bases lay in between.

The V call is TRBV18, the J call TRBJ1-1; 12 nucleotides line up with TRBD1. The CDR3 sequence is 20 residues long. The V gene end was trimmed by 0 bases and the J gene end by 4 bases; junction bases not matched to a gene: 15. The V gene's germline CDR1 is KGHSH and CDR2 LQKENI. The CDR3 DNA follows: TGTGCCAGCTCACCACCGGCGGCGATTGGGACAGGGGGCGCAAGCACTGAAGCTTTCTTT. Protein: CASSPPAAIGTGGASTEAFF.

The chain recombines TRBV18 with TRBJ1-2, with D maybe TRBD1 (5 bases). Germline CDR1 KGHSH, CDR2 LQKENI. The CDR3 loop spans 15 amino acids. V gave up 3 bases and J gave up 0 bases, with 11 bases separating them. Here the CDR3 DNA reads TGTGCCAGCTCACCTGACAGCAGATCTAACTATGGCTACACCTTC. Translation gives CASSPDSRSNYGYTF.

This rearrangement joins TRBV28 to TRBJ2-5; 7 positions match TRBD2. This CDR3 spans 14 amino acids. Germline values: CDR1 MDHEN, CDR2 SYDVKM. Unmatched junction bases numbered 13, after V lost 10 bases and J lost 5 bases. CDR3 sequence (DNA): TGTGCCACAAGGCCCGGGGGGAGGTTGGAGACCCAGTACTTC. Protein sequence: CATRPGGRLETQYF.

The chain combines TRBV6-5 with TRBJ2-6; possibly TRBD2 for D (6 bases). In germline, CDR1 is MNHEY, CDR2 SVGAGI. V shed 2 bases and J shed 8 bases, with 16 bases lying between them. This CDR3 region has 16 residues. The CDR3 sequence is CASSYNGAGRTNVLTF. CDR3 coding DNA: TGTGCCAGCAGTTACAACGGGGCAGGGAGGACCAACGTCCTGACTTTC.

The chain uses TRBV7-9 and TRBJ2-7, with unresolved D. Germline CDR1 and CDR2: SEHNR and FQNEAQ (reference sequence). The germline V and J ends were trimmed by 6 bases and 1 base, with 7 bases remaining between them. The CDR3 is 12 amino acids. This CDR3 reads CASSDMSYEQYF. The CDR3 coding sequence is TGTGCCAGCAGTGACATGTCCTACGAGCAGTACTTC.

The chain combines TRBV11-3 with TRBJ2-2; 10 nucleotides align to TRBD1. Germline-derived CDR1 and CDR2 are SGHNT and YENEEA. The CDR3 loop spans 15 amino acids. V was clipped by 5 bases and J by 4 bases; unmatched bases: 4. CDR3 in amino acids: CASSPGQGGTGELFF. The CDR3 nucleotides are TGTGCCAGCAGCCCTGGACAGGGGGGCACCGGGGAGCTGTTTTTT.